This T cell receptor beta chain is from a study of tumour-infiltrating T cells in Burkitt lymphoma. Looking at the study overall: Survival, overall and progression-free, tracked with productive clonality.

Germline V gives CDR1 MGHRA, CDR2 YSYEKL. V was cut by 6 bases and J by 4 bases, with 7 bases left in between. The CDR3 spans 12 residues. The repertoire was sequenced with immunoSEQ multiplex PCR; TCRdb's copy has only in-frame clones and lacks some. The sample has 12,000 to 15,000 clones, approximately 82% seen once; the top ten hold 6% to 8.5%. The sequenced sample was tumor tissue. This chain uses TRBV4-1 with TRBJ1-3, with no clear D. The TCR sequence derives from a human donor with diffuse large B-cell lymphoma. The CDR3 nucleotides are TGCGCCAGCAGGTCCCAGGGAAACACCATATATTTT. It translates to CASRSQGNTIYF.